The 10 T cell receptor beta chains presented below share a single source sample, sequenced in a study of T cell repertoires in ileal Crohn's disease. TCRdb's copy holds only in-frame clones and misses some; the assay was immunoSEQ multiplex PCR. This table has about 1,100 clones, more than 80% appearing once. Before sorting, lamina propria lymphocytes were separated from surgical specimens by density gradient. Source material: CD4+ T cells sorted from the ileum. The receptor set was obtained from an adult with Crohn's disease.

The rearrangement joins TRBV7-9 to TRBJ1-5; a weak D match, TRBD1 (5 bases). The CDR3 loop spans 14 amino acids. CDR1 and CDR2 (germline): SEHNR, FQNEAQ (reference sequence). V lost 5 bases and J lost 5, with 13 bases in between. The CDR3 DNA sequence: TGTGCCAGCAGCCTAACAGGCTTCGATCAGCCCCAGCATTTT. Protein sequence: CASSLTGFDQPQHF.

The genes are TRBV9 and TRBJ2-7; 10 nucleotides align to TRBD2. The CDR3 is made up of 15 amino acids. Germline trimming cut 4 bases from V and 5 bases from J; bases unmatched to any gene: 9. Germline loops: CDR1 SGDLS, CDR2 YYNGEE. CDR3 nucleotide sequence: TGTGCCAGCAGCTTCCGAGCGGGAGGGTTGAACGAGCAGTACTTC. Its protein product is CASSFRAGGLNEQYF.

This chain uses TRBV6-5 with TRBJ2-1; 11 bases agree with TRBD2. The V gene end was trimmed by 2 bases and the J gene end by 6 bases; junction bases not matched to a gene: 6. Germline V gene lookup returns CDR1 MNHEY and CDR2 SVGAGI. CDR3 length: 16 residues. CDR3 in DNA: TGTGCCAGCAGTTACGGTGGAGGGACTAGCGGCAATGAGCAGTTCTTC. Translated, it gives CASSYGGGTSGNEQFF.

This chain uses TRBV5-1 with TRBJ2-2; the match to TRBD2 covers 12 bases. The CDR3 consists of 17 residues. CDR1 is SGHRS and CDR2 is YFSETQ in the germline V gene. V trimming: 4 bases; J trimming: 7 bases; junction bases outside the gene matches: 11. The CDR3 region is CASSRTLAGGRGGELFF. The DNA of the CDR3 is TGCGCCAGCAGCAGGACCCTAGCGGGAGGGCGTGGCGGGGAGCTGTTTTTT.

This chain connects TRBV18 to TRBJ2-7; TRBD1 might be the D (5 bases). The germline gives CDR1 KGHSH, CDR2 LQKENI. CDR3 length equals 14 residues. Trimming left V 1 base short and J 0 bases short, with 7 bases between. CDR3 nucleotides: TGTGCCAGCTCACCACAGGGGAACTCCTACGAGCAGTACTTC. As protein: CASSPQGNSYEQYF.

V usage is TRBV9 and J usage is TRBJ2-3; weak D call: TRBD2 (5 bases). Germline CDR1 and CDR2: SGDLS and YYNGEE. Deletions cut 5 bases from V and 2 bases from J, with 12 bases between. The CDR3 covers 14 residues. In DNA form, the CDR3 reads TGTGCCAGCAGTGATAGCGACTACACAGATACGCAGTATTTT. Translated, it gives CASSDSDYTDTQYF.

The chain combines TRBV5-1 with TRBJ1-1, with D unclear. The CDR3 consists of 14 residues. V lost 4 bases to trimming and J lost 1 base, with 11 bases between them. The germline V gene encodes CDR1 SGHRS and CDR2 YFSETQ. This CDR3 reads CASSPRGRNTEAFF. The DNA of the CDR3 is TGCGCCAGCAGCCCCAGAGGGCGGAACACTGAAGCTTTCTTT.

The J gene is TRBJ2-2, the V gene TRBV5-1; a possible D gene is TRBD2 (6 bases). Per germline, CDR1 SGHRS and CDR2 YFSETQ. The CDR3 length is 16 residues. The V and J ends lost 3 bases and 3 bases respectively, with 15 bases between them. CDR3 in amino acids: CASSWRGGADTGELFF. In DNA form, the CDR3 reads TGCGCCAGCAGCTGGAGGGGCGGGGCAGACACCGGGGAGCTGTTTTTT. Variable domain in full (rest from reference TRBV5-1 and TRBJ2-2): KAGVTQTPRYLIKTRGQQVTLSCSPISGHRSVSWYQQTPGQGLQFLFEYFSETQRNKGNFPGRFSGRQFSNSRSEMNVSTLELGDSALYLCASSWRGGADTGELFFGEGSRLTVL.

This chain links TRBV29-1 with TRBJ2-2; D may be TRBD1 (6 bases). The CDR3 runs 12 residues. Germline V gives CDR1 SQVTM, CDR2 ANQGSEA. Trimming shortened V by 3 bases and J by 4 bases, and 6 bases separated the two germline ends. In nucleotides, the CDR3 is TGCAGCGTTGACAGGGGCACCGGGGAGCTGTTTTTT. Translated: CSVDRGTGELFF.

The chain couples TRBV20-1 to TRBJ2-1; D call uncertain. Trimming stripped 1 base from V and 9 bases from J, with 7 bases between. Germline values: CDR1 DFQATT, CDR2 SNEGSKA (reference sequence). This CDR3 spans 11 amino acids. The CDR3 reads CSARALSEQFF. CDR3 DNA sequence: TGCAGTGCTAGAGCGCTCAGTGAGCAGTTCTTC.